This entry is about one T cell receptor beta chain. Antigen: not known. The data belong to a study of naive CD8 T cells in extremely preterm neonates. Study findings and constraints: iChao1 richness was lowest in preterm neonates, significantly versus all ages. Shared CDR3 nucleotide sequences: preterm roughly 2.6%, term 0.4% to 0.45%, children 0.025% to 0.035%, adults over 0.0095%. The authors flagged variable productive template counts in preterm samples.

Elective cesarean births at roughly 37-41 weeks, without labor or membrane rupture, supplied the cord blood. Sorted naive CD8+ T cell numbers ranged ~19,000 to ~100,000. The germline CDR1 and CDR2 sequences are MNHEY and SVGAGI. The CDR3 is made up of 14 amino acids. The V end lost 5 bases, the J end lost 1 base, and 8 bases lay between the germline ends. This table comes from immunoSEQ multiplex PCR, and its TCRdb copy is limited to in-frame clones, with some not included. This table holds about 7,300 clones, more than 85% found once. The specimen sequenced was naive CD8+ T cells from cord blood. This sequence originates from a newborn in good health. The genes are TRBV6-5 and TRBJ2-2; the D gene is possibly TRBD2 (5 bases). The CDR3 nucleotides are TGTGCCAGCAGTAGGACTTGGAACACCGGGGAGCTGTTTTTT. Its protein product is CASSRTWNTGELFF.